This is a list of T cell receptor beta chains from one sample in a study of blood T cell repertoires in COVID-19. The data were produced by immunoSEQ multiplex PCR, yet TCRdb's version contains in-frame clones alone and is incomplete. Here the sample spans fewer than 400,000 clones, 75% to 90% being singletons. The specimen sequenced was peripheral blood. These receptors were taken from a young woman with COVID-19, enrolled during active disease. CDR3s include the opening cysteine and the closing phenylalanine or tryptophan. The D gene is left open where the match is weak. Clone size is not always given. Where it is, it says once, few, many or a class for expanded clones.

TRBV11-3	TRBJ2-3	TRBD1	NA	15	CASSLGDRDTDTQYF	TGTGCCAGCAGCTTAGGAGACAGGGACACAGATACGCAGTATTTT
TRBV6-5	TRBJ2-3	NA	NA	14	CASSYGGWSDTQYF	TGTGCCAGCAGTTACGGGGGCTGGTCAGATACGCAGTATTTT
TRBV27	TRBJ1-1	TRBD1	NA	15	CASSRRDRGNTEAFF	TGTGCCAGCAGTCGTCGGGACAGGGGAAACACTGAAGCTTTCTTT
TRBV30	TRBJ1-2	NA	NA	16	CAWSVPPQGPRSGYTF	TGTGCCTGGAGTGTCCCACCACAGGGTCCTCGTTCCGGCTACACCTTC
TRBV7-9	TRBJ2-2	TRBD2	NA	14	CASDSGLAAGELFF	TGTGCCAGTGACTCGGGACTAGCAGCCGGGGAGCTGTTTTTT
TRBV2	TRBJ1-2	TRBD1	NA	14	CASDRDRGHYGYTF	TGTGCCAGCGACCGAGACAGGGGGCACTATGGCTACACCTTC
TRBV6-5	TRBJ2-1	NA	NA	13	CASTSMGRDEQFF	TGTGCCAGCACCTCGATGGGCCGCGATGAGCAGTTCTTC
TRBV4-1	TRBJ2-3	NA	NA	14	CASSQEARLDTQYF	TGCGCCAGCAGCCAAGAAGCGCGATTAGATACGCAGTATTTT
TRBV27	TRBJ2-7	TRBD1	NA	15	CASSGSGTGLYEQYF	TGTGCCAGCAGTGGATCCGGGACAGGGCTCTACGAGCAGTACTTC
TRBV27	TRBJ1-4	NA	many	17	CASRPLWVQGANEKLFF	TGTGCCAGCAGACCCCTTTGGGTACAGGGTGCTAATGAAAAACTGTTTTTT
TRBV6-5	TRBJ1-2	NA	NA	13	CASSLSPQSGYTF	TGTGCCAGCAGTCTTTCTCCGCAGTCTGGCTACACCTTC
TRBV9	TRBJ2-1	NA	NA	16	CASSVGSHSSYNEQFF	TGTGCCAGCAGCGTAGGCTCGCACAGCTCCTACAATGAGCAGTTCTTC
TRBV27	TRBJ1-1	NA	NA	14	CASSSGSQNTEAFF	TGTGCCAGCAGTTCAGGCAGTCAAAACACTGAAGCTTTCTTT
TRBV28	TRBJ2-1	TRBD1	NA	18	CASSLCLSPGQGVTEQFF	TGTGCCAGCAGTTTATGCTTATCCCCGGGACAGGGGGTTACTGAGCAGTTCTTC
TRBV19	TRBJ1-1	NA	NA	14	CASSIGQKNTEAFF	TGTGCCAGTAGTATAGGTCAGAAGAACACTGAAGCTTTCTTT
TRBV4-2	TRBJ2-7	TRBD1	NA	14	CASSQTTGPYEQYF	TGTGCCAGCAGCCAGACGACAGGGCCCTACGAGCAGTACTTC
TRBV5-1	TRBJ2-3	NA	NA	15	CASSLEAGPTDTQYF	TGCGCCAGCAGCTTGGAGGCGGGGCCGACAGATACGCAGTATTTT
TRBV5-6	TRBJ2-4	NA	once	14	CASSLESGASIQYF	TGTGCCAGCAGCTTGGAATCAGGGGCCAGCATTCAGTACTTC
TRBV29-1	TRBJ1-4	NA	NA	13	CSVASTGGEKLFF	TGCAGCGTTGCCTCCACGGGGGGTGAAAAACTGTTTTTT
TRBV29-1	TRBJ1-3	NA	NA	11	CSVRSGNTIYF	TGCAGCGTTCGCAGTGGAAACACCATATATTTT
TRBV10-1	TRBJ2-3	TRBD2	NA	18	CASSGCSRLALVTDTQYF	TGCGCCAGCAGTGGCTGCAGCCGACTAGCCTTAGTAACAGATACGCAGTATTTT
TRBV5-5	TRBJ2-1	NA	NA	14	CASSLGYPLDEQFF	TGTGCCAGCAGCCTGGGCTACCCTTTGGATGAGCAGTTCTTC
TRBV27	TRBJ2-7	TRBD2	NA	16	CASSLVGTSGKYEQYF	TGTGCCAGCAGTTTAGTTGGGACTAGCGGGAAATACGAGCAGTACTTC
TRBV19	TRBJ1-5	TRBD1	few	15	CASGTGNIQGQPQHF	TGTGCGAGCGGGACAGGGAATATACAGGGTCAGCCCCAGCATTTT
TRBV28	TRBJ1-5	NA	NA	16	CASSLWTDRSNQPQHF	TGTGCCAGCAGTTTATGGACAGACCGTAGCAATCAGCCCCAGCATTTT
TRBV5-4	TRBJ1-6	NA	NA	14	CASSQQPYNSPLHF	TGTGCCAGCAGCCAACAGCCATATAATTCACCCCTCCACTTT